The next 24 T cell receptor beta chains were all read from a single sample in a study of T cell clones after liver transplantation. Produced via immunoSEQ multiplex PCR; TCRdb's table is partial and in-frame only. Found here are approximately 12,000 clones, nearly 75% of them singletons; the top ten hold over 25%. Sequencing was performed on CD8+ T cells from blood, taken at the 22-month timepoint. Every receptor here comes from a human patient who received a liver transplant. Some of the T cells may derive from the graft donor.

This clone was seen more than once but under ten times. The chain couples TRBV7-9 to TRBJ2-7; D remains unclear. The ends were cut back, 4 bases at V and 2 bases at J, with 18 bases in the middle. Germline loops: CDR1 SEHNR, CDR2 FQNEAQ (reference sequence). The CDR3 is 16 amino acids. CDR3 amino acids: CASSSPHDRPPYEQYF. The DNA for the CDR3 is TGTGCCAGCAGCTCGCCACATGACCGACCCCCCTACGAGCAGTACTTC.

The sample holds a few counts of this clone. The gene calls are TRBV7-9 and TRBJ2-7, with TRBD1 matching 10 bases. Germline CDR1 SEHNR, CDR2 FQNEAQ (reference sequence). Losses at the gene ends were 3 bases for V and 6 bases for J; bases not matched to a gene: 2. The CDR3 length is 13 residues. CDR3 nucleotide sequence: TGTGCCAGCAGCTTCGGGACAGGGGTCGAGCAGTACTTC. Residues: CASSFGTGVEQYF. Based on the CDR3 plus reference TRBV7-9 and TRBJ2-7, the full variable domain is DTGVSQNPRHKITKRGQNVTFRCDPISEHNRLYWYRQTLGQGPEFLTYFQNEAQLEKSRLLSDRFSAERPKGSFSTLEIQRTEQGDSAMYLCASSFGTGVEQYFGPGTRLTVT.

This sequence joins TRBV9 and TRBJ2-1; TRBD2 matches 9 bases. The CDR3 sequence is 15 residues long. Trimming took 0 bases from V and 2 from J; bases not matched to a gene: 0. CDR1 SGDLS and CDR2 YYNGEE come from the germline V gene. The DNA for the CDR3 is TGTGCCAGCAGCGTAGTAGCGGGGGCCTACAATGAGCAGTTCTTC. The encoded protein is CASSVVAGAYNEQFF.

The V gene is TRBV7-9, the J gene TRBJ1-1; a possible D gene is TRBD1 (6 bases). CDR1 is SEHNR, CDR2 FQNEAQ, per germline (reference sequence). The V and J ends lost 5 bases and 3 bases respectively, with 16 bases between them. The CDR3 is 15 residues long. CDR3 protein: CASSVPGRQDTEAFF. In nucleotides, the CDR3 is TGTGCCAGCAGCGTTCCGGGACGACAGGACACTGAAGCTTTCTTT.

The rearrangement links TRBV27 to TRBJ2-3, with 8 bases fitting TRBD2. The germline CDR1 and CDR2 sequences are MNHEY and SMNVEV (reference sequence). Trimming removed 5 bases from V and 0 bases from J; junction bases left unmatched: 7. The CDR3 consists of 16 residues. CDR3 sequence reads: CASSPSAGESTDTQYF. Here the CDR3 DNA reads TGTGCCAGCAGTCCCTCAGCGGGAGAGAGCACAGATACGCAGTATTTT.

This clone was found a few times. The rearrangement uses TRBV12-5 and TRBJ1-1; TRBD1 is a possible D gene (5 bases). V lost 3 bases and J lost 6, with 11 bases in between. This CDR3 contains 13 residues. In germline, CDR1 is LGHNT, CDR2 FRNRAP. In DNA form, the CDR3 reads TGTGCTAGTGGTTTTCAGGGAGAGGCTGAAGCTTTCTTT. Protein sequence: CASGFQGEAEAFF.

The chain links TRBV28 to TRBJ2-2, with 8 bases identical to TRBD1. CDR3 size: 17 residues. Germline-derived CDR1 and CDR2 are MDHEN and SYDVKM. J was trimmed by 5 bases and V by 4 bases; bases with no gene match: 12. The CDR3 DNA is TGTGCCAGCAGTTGGGGATCCAGGGGGCGAGATACCGGGGAGCTGTTTTTT. Translation gives CASSWGSRGRDTGELFF.

This clone was detected only once. This chain links TRBV6-5 with TRBJ2-1, with 12 bases fitting TRBD2. The ends lost 9 bases at V and 7 bases at J; junction bases unmatched: 7. CDR1 and CDR2 from the germline V gene are MNHEY and SVGAGI. The CDR3 has 14 amino acids. The CDR3 reads CASASGGASNEQFF. The CDR3 coding sequence is TGTGCCAGTGCTAGCGGGGGGGCTAGTAATGAGCAGTTCTTC.

The chain uses TRBV14 and TRBJ2-5; TRBD2 matches 10 bases. CDR1 is SGHDN and CDR2 is FVKESK in the germline V gene. The CDR3 has 15 residues. Trimming cost V 4 bases and J 2 bases; bases outside gene matches: 4. CDR3 coding DNA: TGTGCCAGCAGCCTTGGACTAGCGGAGCAAGAGACCCAGTACTTC. Its protein is CASSLGLAEQETQYF.

V and J are TRBV6-1 and TRBJ2-7; 9 nucleotides align to TRBD1. The CDR3 contains 16 residues. The V gene end was trimmed by 4 bases and the J gene end by 3 bases; junction bases not matched to a gene: 10. The V gene's germline CDR1 is MNHNS and CDR2 SASEGT. For the CDR3, the DNA is TGTGCCAGCAGTGGTTTGCGACAGGGGGAATACTACGAGCAGTACTTC. Protein product: CASSGLRQGEYYEQYF.

This clone was picked up a small number of times. J is TRBJ1-5 and V is TRBV4-2, with 7 bases identical to TRBD1. The length of the CDR3 is 15 residues. Germline CDR1 is LGHNA and CDR2 is YNFKEQ. V lost 5 bases to trimming and J lost 0 bases; unmatched junction nucleotides: 4. The DNA of the CDR3 is TGTGCCAGCAGCGTCAGGGGGGCTAGCAATCAGCCCCAGCATTTT. It is translated as CASSVRGASNQPQHF.

The chain joins TRBV6-4 to TRBJ2-1; TRBD2 aligns across 9 bases. The length of the CDR3 is 18 residues. V trimming: 1 base; J trimming: 7 bases; junction bases outside the gene matches: 14. Germline V lookup: CDR1 MRHNA, CDR2 SNTAGT. The CDR3 protein is CASSDFPLWREGYNEQFF. The CDR3 DNA follows: TGTGCCAGCAGTGACTTCCCGCTCTGGCGGGAGGGTTATAATGAGCAGTTCTTC.

The V gene is TRBV7-3, the J gene TRBJ2-2; D is uncertain. Trimming stripped 5 bases from V and 6 bases from J, with 7 bases between. Germline values: CDR1 SGHTA, CDR2 FQGTGA. The CDR3 is 12 residues long. As DNA, the CDR3 is TGTGCCAGCAGCCGCGGAGCCGGGGAGCTGTTTTTT. Its protein is CASSRGAGELFF.

The chain combines TRBV18 with TRBJ2-5; D is perhaps TRBD1 (6 bases). Germline CDR1 reads KGHSH; CDR2 reads LQKENI. The V and J ends lost 1 base and 3 bases respectively, with 12 bases between them. The CDR3 runs 15 residues. The CDR3 is CASSPREYREETQYF. Here the CDR3 DNA reads TGTGCCAGCTCACCACGAGAGTACAGGGAAGAGACCCAGTACTTC. The variable domain in full, with the rest retrieved from reference TRBV18 and TRBJ2-5, is NAGVMQNPRHLVRRRGQEARLRCSPMKGHSHVYWYRQLPEEGLKFMVYLQKENIIDESGMPKERFSAEFPKEGPSILRIQQVVRGDSAAYFCASSPREYREETQYFGPGTRLLVL.

This clone is medium-sized (0.01 to 0.1%). The rearrangement links TRBV4-3 to TRBJ2-7; D gene ambiguous. V was trimmed by 4 bases and J by 1 base, leaving 8 bases between them. Germline V lookup: CDR1 LGHNA, CDR2 YSLEER. This CDR3 contains 13 residues. This CDR3 reads CASSLSPSYEQYF. In nucleotides, the CDR3 is TGCGCCAGCAGCCTCAGCCCTTCCTACGAGCAGTACTTC.

There are a few counts of this clone. The chain couples TRBV13 to TRBJ2-2; possibly TRBD1 for D (5 bases). V was clipped by 4 bases and J by 5 bases, with 8 bases between them. CDR3 length: 13 residues. The germline V gene has CDR1 PRHDT and CDR2 FYEKMQ (reference sequence). The CDR3 region has the DNA TGTGCCAGCAGCTCTAGGGGAACCGGGGAGCTGTTTTTT. This encodes CASSSRGTGELFF.

The CDR3 DNA reads as TGTGCCAGCAGTGGTGGGAGGGCCTTAGATACGCAGTATTTT. Its translation: CASSGGRALDTQYF. The chain is built from TRBV2 and TRBJ2-3; 7 bases map to TRBD2. Germline-derived CDR1 and CDR2 are SNHLY and FYNNEI. V was clipped by 4 bases and J by 5 bases; unmatched bases: 6. CDR3 length: 14 residues. Looking up the rest from reference TRBV2 and TRBJ2-3 gives the full variable domain: EPEVTQTPSHQVTQMGQEVILRCVPISNHLYFYWYRQILGQKVEFLVSFYNNEISEKSEIFDDQFSVERPDGSNFTLKIRSTKLEDSAMYFCASSGGRALDTQYFGPGTRLTVL.

This clone has only one observation. The chain combines TRBV6-6 with TRBJ1-5, with 8 bases fitting TRBD1. With 6 bases clipped from V and 6 bases from J, the junction kept 4 bases outside the gene matches. The CDR3 sequence is 13 residues long. The germline gives CDR1 MNHNY, CDR2 SVGAGI (reference sequence). CDR3 sequence: CASSHGTGQPQHF. The CDR3 region has the DNA TGTGCCAGCAGCCACGGGACAGGTCAGCCCCAGCATTTT.

The genes are TRBV19 and TRBJ2-3, with D possibly matching TRBD1 (6 bases). The germline V gene has CDR1 LNHDA and CDR2 SQIVND (reference sequence). V gave up 2 bases and J gave up 4 bases, with 13 bases separating them. The CDR3 covers 15 residues. The CDR3 nucleotides are TGTGCCAGTAGTATAAGTAGCAGGGGTTCAGATACGCAGTATTTT. Translating gives CASSISSRGSDTQYF.

This CDR3 is CASSLGTGDGYTF. CDR3 nucleotide sequence: TGTGCCAGCAGTCTAGGGACAGGGGACGGCTACACCTTC. The chain joins TRBV11-2 to TRBJ1-2, with TRBD1 identical over 10 bases. Germline V gene lookup returns CDR1 SGHAT and CDR2 FQNNGV. V trimming: 6 bases; J trimming: 8 bases; junction bases outside the gene matches: 6. CDR3 length equals 13 residues.

This chain's CDR3 is CASSPGSEQYF. In DNA, the CDR3 is TGTGCCAGCAGCCCCGGTAGCGAGCAGTACTTC. The rearrangement links TRBV14 to TRBJ2-7; unclear D gene. The V gene lost 4 bases and the J gene lost 6 bases, with 7 bases spanning the gap. The CDR3 is 11 residues long. CDR1 is SGHDN, CDR2 FVKESK, per germline.

This clone was detected a few times. This sequence joins TRBV9 and TRBJ2-3; D is unclear. Germline V CDR1 and CDR2: SGDLS, YYNGEE. The CDR3 is 13 residues long. Trimming pared 2 bases from V and 2 bases from J, leaving 6 bases between. In DNA, the CDR3 is TGTGCCAGCAGCGTGGGCGTCACAGATACGCAGTATTTT. Residues: CASSVGVTDTQYF.

The chain combines TRBV4-3 with TRBJ2-2, with D perhaps matching TRBD1 (5 bases). Per germline, CDR1 LGHNA and CDR2 YSLEER. The CDR3 covers 19 residues. The V end was cut by 0 bases, the J end by 7 bases, with 24 bases between. The CDR3 loop is CASSQDLVIDSQLGGELFF. In nucleotides, the CDR3 is TGCGCCAGCAGCCAAGATTTGGTTATAGACAGTCAGCTTGGCGGGGAGCTGTTTTTT.

As DNA, the CDR3 is TGTGCCAGCAGTTTATCCCTACTAGCGGGAGGTGGAAAAAACATTCAGTACTTC. It is translated as CASSLSLLAGGGKNIQYF. This chain links TRBV27 with TRBJ2-4; 12 bases map to TRBD2. The V segment lost 0 bases and the J segment 4 bases; nucleotides outside the gene matches: 7. There are 18 residues in the CDR3. Germline values: CDR1 MNHEY, CDR2 SMNVEV (reference sequence).